This T cell receptor (beta chain) is from a study of human T cells and chemical hapten exposure. Across the study: Skin of the upper inner arm, around 2 cm by around 2 cm, received 2% DPC for sensitization. In the roughly 24-week study, patients were dosed weekly with diphenylcyclopropenone on the scalp throughout.

The study used a library that attached unique molecular identifiers to individual cDNA molecules. From the RACE reads, TCRdb called clonotypes with MiXCR, one entry per CDR3 protein. The profile shows just over 95,000 distinct CDR3 sequences, 27% of them singletons. CDR3 size: 14 residues. Trimming cost V 6 bases and J 0 bases, with 12 bases left between them. This clonotype was counted a few times. Regarding time point: patch test 3, about 24 weeks after DPC sensitization. Treatment meaning: therapeutic diphenylcyclopropenone sensitization with weekly scalp DPC. The source was whole blood, collected in connection with sensitization to the hapten diphenylcyclopropenone (DPC). This receptor was taken from a man in his forties or fifties with alopecia areata. Some clones in this sample may be carry-over from other donors' samples. The chain joins TRBV12-3 or TRBV12-4 to TRBJ2-7; possibly TRBD2 for D (6 bases). This CDR3 is CASSGTSSSYEQYF. CDR3 sequence (DNA): TGTGCCAGCAGCGGGACTTCAAGCTCCTACGAGCAGTACTTC.